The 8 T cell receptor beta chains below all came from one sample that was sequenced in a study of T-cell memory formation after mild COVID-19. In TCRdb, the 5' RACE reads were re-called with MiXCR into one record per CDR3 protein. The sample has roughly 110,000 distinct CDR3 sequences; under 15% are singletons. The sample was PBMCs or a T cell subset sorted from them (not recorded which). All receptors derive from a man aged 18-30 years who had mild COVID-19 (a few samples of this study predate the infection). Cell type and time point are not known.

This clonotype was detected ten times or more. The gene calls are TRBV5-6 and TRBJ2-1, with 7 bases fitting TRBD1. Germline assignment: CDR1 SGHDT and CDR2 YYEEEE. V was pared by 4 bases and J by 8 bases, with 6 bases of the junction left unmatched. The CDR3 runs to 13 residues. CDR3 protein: CASSPPGQHEQFF. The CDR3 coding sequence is TGTGCCAGCAGCCCGCCGGGACAGCATGAGCAGTTCTTC.

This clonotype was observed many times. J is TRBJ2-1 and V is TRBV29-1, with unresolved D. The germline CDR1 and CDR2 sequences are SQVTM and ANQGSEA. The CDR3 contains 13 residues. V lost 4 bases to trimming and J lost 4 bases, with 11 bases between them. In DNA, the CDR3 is TGCAGCGTTGTCTGGCGCCTATACAATGAGCAGTTCTTC. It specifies CSVVWRLYNEQFF.

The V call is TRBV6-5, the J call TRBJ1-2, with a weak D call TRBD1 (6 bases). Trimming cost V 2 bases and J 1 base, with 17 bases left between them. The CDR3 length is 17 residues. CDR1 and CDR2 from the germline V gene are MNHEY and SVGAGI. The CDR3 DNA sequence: TGTGCCAGCAGTTACAAAGTCGCAGGGACAATTAACTATGGCTACACCTTC. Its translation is CASSYKVAGTINYGYTF.

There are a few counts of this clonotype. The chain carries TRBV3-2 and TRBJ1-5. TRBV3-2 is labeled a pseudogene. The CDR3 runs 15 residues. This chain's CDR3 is CASSQEIREGQPQHF. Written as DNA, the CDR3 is TGTGCCAGCAGCCAAGAAATTAGGGAGGGTCAGCCCCAGCATTTT.

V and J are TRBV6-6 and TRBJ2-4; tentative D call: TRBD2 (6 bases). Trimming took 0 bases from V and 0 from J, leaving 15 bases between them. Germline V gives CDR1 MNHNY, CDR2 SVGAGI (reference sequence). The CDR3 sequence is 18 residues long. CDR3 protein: CASSYSGEGTLAKNIQYF. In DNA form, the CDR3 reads TGTGCCAGCAGTTACTCGGGTGAAGGGACTCTAGCCAAAAACATTCAGTACTTC.

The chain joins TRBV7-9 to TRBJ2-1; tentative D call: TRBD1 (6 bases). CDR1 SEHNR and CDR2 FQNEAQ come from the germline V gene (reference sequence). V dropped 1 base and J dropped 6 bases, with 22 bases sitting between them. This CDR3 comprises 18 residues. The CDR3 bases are TGTGCCAGCAGCTTAGATACCCATTTGGACAGACGTATCAATGAGCAGTTCTTC. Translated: CASSLDTHLDRRINEQFF.

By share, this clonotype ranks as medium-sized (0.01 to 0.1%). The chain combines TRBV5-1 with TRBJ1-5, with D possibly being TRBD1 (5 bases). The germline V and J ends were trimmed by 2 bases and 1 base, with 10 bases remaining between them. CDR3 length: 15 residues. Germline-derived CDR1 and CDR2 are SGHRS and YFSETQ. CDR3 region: CASSFTGSSNQPQHF. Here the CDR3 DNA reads TGCGCCAGCAGCTTTACAGGCTCGAGCAATCAGCCCCAGCATTTT. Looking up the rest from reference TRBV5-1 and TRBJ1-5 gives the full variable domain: KAGVTQTPRYLIKTRGQQVTLSCSPISGHRSVSWYQQTPGQGLQFLFEYFSETQRNKGNFPGRFSGRQFSNSRSEMNVSTLELGDSALYLCASSFTGSSNQPQHFGDGTRLSIL.

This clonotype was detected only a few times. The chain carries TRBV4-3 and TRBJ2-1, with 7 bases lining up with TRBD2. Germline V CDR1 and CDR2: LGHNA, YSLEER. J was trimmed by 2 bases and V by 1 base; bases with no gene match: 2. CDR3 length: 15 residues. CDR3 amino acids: CASSQVSGAYNEQFF. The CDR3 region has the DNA TGCGCCAGCAGCCAAGTGAGCGGGGCCTACAATGAGCAGTTCTTC.